What follows are 8 T cell receptor beta chains derived from one specimen sequenced in a study of CD8+ T cells in alopecia areata. Extracted RNA was reverse transcribed, and the resulting cDNA served as sequencing template. Data came from immunoSEQ multiplex PCR; TCRdb stores just in-frame clones and leaves some out. The data contain around 160,000 clones, less than 80% of them singletons. The treatment is: oral pan-JAK inhibitor, 5-10 mg twice daily. The material was CD4+ T cells sorted from blood, obtained at week 24, from a patient treated with tofacitinib. Receptors were obtained from a human donor with alopecia areata.

This clone was detected only a few times. The rearrangement links TRBV4-2 to TRBJ2-6; unclear D gene. Germline lookup yields CDR1 LGHNA and CDR2 YNFKEQ. Trimming took 4 bases from V and 0 from J, leaving 4 bases between them. There are 14 residues in the CDR3. The CDR3 DNA reads TGTGCCAGCAGCCTTGACTCTGGGGCCAACGTCCTGACTTTC. This gives the protein CASSLDSGANVLTF.

In DNA, the CDR3 is TGTGCCAGCAGCCCTGACAGTATCGGGACCCAGTACTTC. Encoded protein: CASSPDSIGTQYF. The rearrangement links TRBV6-5 to TRBJ2-5; possible D gene TRBD1, 5 bases. Trimming removed 6 bases at V and 7 bases at J, with 15 bases between. The CDR3 contains 13 residues. Per germline, CDR1 MNHEY and CDR2 SVGAGI.

V usage is TRBV5-4 and J usage is TRBJ1-1; D is undetermined. V lost 4 bases to trimming and J lost 3 bases, with 7 bases between them. CDR1 is SGHNT, CDR2 YYREEE, per germline (reference sequence). CDR3 length: 12 amino acids. CDR3 DNA: TGTGCCAGCAGCGGGCGCGACACTGAAGCTTTCTTT. Translated: CASSGRDTEAFF.

This CDR3 reads CASSKDRSAYEQYF. The CDR3 DNA is TGCGCCAGCAGCAAGGACAGGAGTGCCTACGAGCAGTACTTC. V is TRBV5-1 and J is TRBJ2-7; 7 bases line up with TRBD1. J was trimmed by 2 bases and V by 4 bases; bases with no gene match: 6. This CDR3 has 14 amino acids. Germline CDR1 reads SGHRS; CDR2 reads YFSETQ.

This chain links TRBV27 with TRBJ1-1; 9 bases line up with TRBD1. Trimming took 5 bases from V and 0 from J; bases not matched to a gene: 10. CDR3 size: 17 residues. Germline-derived CDR1 and CDR2 are MNHEY and SMNVEV (reference sequence). CDR3 sequence: CASSLGTGRNVNTEAFF. In nucleotides, the CDR3 is TGTGCCAGCAGTCTAGGGACAGGGCGAAATGTGAACACTGAAGCTTTCTTT.

This clone has more than one count but fewer than ten. The V gene is TRBV23-1, the J gene TRBJ2-5; the D gene could be TRBD1 or TRBD2 (5 bases each). TRBV23-1 is noted as an ORF with a role that remains uncertain. V shed 11 bases and J shed 1 base, with 14 bases lying between them. The CDR3 is 13 residues long. This CDR3 reads CAPGADSQETQYF. DNA of the CDR3: TGCGCCCCCGGGGCTGACAGCCAAGAGACCCAGTACTTC.

The chain links TRBV30 to TRBJ2-7; 9 nucleotides align to TRBD2. After removal of 2 bases from V and 7 bases from J, the junction contained 9 bases not matched to a gene. The CDR3 is 14 residues long. CDR1 is GTSNPN, CDR2 SVGIG, per germline (reference sequence). CDR3 DNA: TGTGCCTGGAGTTACGCGGGGGGGCCAGGGGAGCAGTACTTC. Translation gives CAWSYAGGPGEQYF.

V and J are TRBV5-4 and TRBJ1-2, with 8 bases identical to TRBD1. V lost 4 bases to trimming and J lost 4 bases; unmatched junction nucleotides: 6. This CDR3 has 14 amino acids. Germline CDR1 and CDR2: SGHNT and YYREEE (reference sequence). CDR3 loop: CASSGGQGAYGYTF. CDR3 sequence (DNA): TGTGCCAGCAGCGGCGGACAGGGTGCCTATGGCTACACCTTC.